This T cell receptor beta chain emerged from a study of human thymus T cells. Study-wide results and limits: Thymic and blood repertoires seemed to show skewed V and J gene use.

In the case of this clone: Its antigen is unknown.

Profiling relied on immunoSEQ multiplex PCR, and the TCRdb table lists in-frame clones only, not all of them. The sample contains about 46,000 clones, 85% to 95% of which appear only once. The donors were infants in Finland with congenital heart defects, otherwise immunologically healthy. Half of the eight donors gave roughly 0.5-1 mL blood during surgery. The CDR3 is 14 residues long. From germline, CDR1 is MNHNS and CDR2 SASEGT. Deletions cut 3 bases from V and 3 bases from J, with 12 bases between. The source of this sequence is a girl under three years old with a congenital heart defect but otherwise immunologically healthy. What was sequenced was blood. The chain couples TRBV6-1 to TRBJ2-7; the D is unclear. The CDR3 region is CASSDRAIGYEQYF. The CDR3 DNA reads as TGTGCCAGCAGTGACAGAGCCATCGGCTACGAGCAGTACTTC.